This T cell receptor (beta chain) was sequenced in a study of OX40 agonist ivuxolimab in advanced cancers. Overall study: Patients received intravenous ivuxolimab every 2 weeks at 0.01 to 10 mg/kg. One patient with hepatocellular carcinoma and two with cutaneous melanoma, three in all, had partial responses.

Details on this clone: Its antigen is not identified.

V was pared by 0 bases and J by 1 base, with 2 bases of the junction left unmatched. The CDR3 is 15 residues long. Germline V gene sequence: CDR1 MNHNY, CDR2 SVGAGI (reference sequence). General study findings and limits: Near-lowest levels of clonal expansion characterized partial responders at 0.1-3.0 mg/kg. The CD4+ and CD8+ T cells in the blood had expanded clonally by week 6 at 0.1 to 3.0 mg/kg.

The method was immunoSEQ multiplex PCR; TCRdb's version includes in-frame clones alone and lacks a portion of them. The sample contains about 98,000 clones, more than 85% of which appear only once. Sequenced here: CD4+ or CD8+ T cells sorted from blood, sampled in a trial of the OX40 agonist ivuxolimab. The source is an adult with an advanced solid tumor such as melanoma, head and neck, liver or kidney cancer. The rearrangement links TRBV6-6 to TRBJ1-1, with 7 nucleotides matching TRBD1. This chain's CDR3 is CASSYSDRRNTEAFF. The CDR3 coding sequence is TGTGCCAGCAGTTACTCGGACAGGCGGAACACTGAAGCTTTCTTT.